The TCR beta chain under discussion was sequenced for a study of T cells after yellow fever vaccination. This clonotype was detected only a few times. The CDR3 totals 14 residues. V gave up 4 bases and J gave up 3 bases, with 11 bases separating them. Per germline, CDR1 SGHRS and CDR2 YFSETQ. Each CDR3 protein gets one entry after TCRdb re-called the 5' RACE reads with MiXCR. Of some 390,000 distinct CDR3 sequences in the sample, around 20% were seen once. This sequence originates from a man between 18 and 29 years old who received the YFV17D yellow fever vaccine. The sample in question was PBMCs, obtained before the yellow fever booster vaccination. The V gene is TRBV5-1, the J gene TRBJ2-1; D perhaps matches TRBD2 (5 bases). The CDR3 region has the DNA TGCGCCAGCAGCCCACTAGGGCACTACAATGAGCAGTTCTTC. Its protein is CASSPLGHYNEQFF.